The clone carrying this T cell receptor (beta chain) showed up many times. Its antigen is currently unknown. The record originates from a study of blood T cells in healthy people across ages. Overall study results and limits: Diversity was higher, and naive CD4+ cells more numerous, in long-lived donors than in aged donors.

This CDR3 region has 14 residues. The V gene's germline CDR1 is DFQATT and CDR2 SNEGSKA (reference sequence). V lost 2 bases to trimming and J lost 2 bases, with 7 bases between them. It was with a sample-barcoded 5' primer and a J-beta primer mix that a second PCR of roughly 6 to 12 cycles was run. Every single cDNA molecule received a tag from a template-switch adaptor with 12 random nucleotides. Sequencing of every sample gave 3 million or more CDR3-containing paired-end reads. MiXCR was run by TCRdb on the 5' RACE reads, yielding one entry per CDR3 protein. The profile shows over 500,000 distinct CDR3 sequences, 45% to 60% of them singletons.

The rearrangement links TRBV20-1 to TRBJ2-6; D remains unclear. The clonotype comes from a woman of 80 years or more in good health. The sample consisted of blood. The CDR3: CSARLSAGANVLTF. The DNA of the CDR3 is TGCAGTGCTAGATTATCGGCTGGGGCCAACGTCCTGACTTTC.